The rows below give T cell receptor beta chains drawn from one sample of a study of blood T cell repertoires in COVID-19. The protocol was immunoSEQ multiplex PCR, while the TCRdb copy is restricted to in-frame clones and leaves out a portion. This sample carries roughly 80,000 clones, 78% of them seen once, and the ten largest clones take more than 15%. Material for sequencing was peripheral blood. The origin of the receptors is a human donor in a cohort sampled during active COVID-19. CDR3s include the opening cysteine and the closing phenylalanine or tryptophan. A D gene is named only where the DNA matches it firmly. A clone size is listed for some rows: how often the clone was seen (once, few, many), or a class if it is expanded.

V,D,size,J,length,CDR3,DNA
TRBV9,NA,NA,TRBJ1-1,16,CASSSNPGVGDAEAFF,TGTGCCAGCAGCTCAAACCCAGGGGTAGGGGACGCTGAAGCTTTCTTT
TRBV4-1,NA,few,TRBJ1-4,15,CASSQGSVLAEKLFF,TGCGCCAGCAGCCAAGGCAGCGTGTTGGCTGAAAAACTGTTTTTT
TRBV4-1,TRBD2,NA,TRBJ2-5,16,CASSQDLPSGYETQYF,TGCGCCAGCAGCCAAGATCTCCCTAGCGGCTATGAGACCCAGTACTTC
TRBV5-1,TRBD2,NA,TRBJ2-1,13,CATGTSGGDEQFF,TGCGCCACCGGGACTAGCGGTGGGGATGAGCAGTTCTTC
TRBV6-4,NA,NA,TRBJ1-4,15,CASSDRAGANEKLFF,TGTGCCAGCAGTGACCGGGCAGGGGCTAATGAAAAACTGTTTTTT
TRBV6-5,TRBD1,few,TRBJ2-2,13,CASSLTGTGELFF,TGTGCCAGCAGTTTGACAGGGACCGGGGAGCTGTTTTTT
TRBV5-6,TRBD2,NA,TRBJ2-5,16,CASSPGLAGAQETQYF,TGTGCCAGCAGCCCCGGACTAGCGGGAGCTCAAGAGACCCAGTACTTC
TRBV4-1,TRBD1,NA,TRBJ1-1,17,CASSQVRQGREGTEAFF,TGCGCCAGCAGCCAAGTTCGACAGGGGAGGGAGGGCACTGAAGCTTTCTTT
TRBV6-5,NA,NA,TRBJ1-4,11,CASSPGGKLFF,TGTGCCAGCAGTCCGGGGGGAAAACTGTTTTTT
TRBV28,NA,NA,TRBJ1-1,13,CASARGGYTEAFF,TGTGCCAGCGCACGGGGAGGATACACTGAAGCTTTCTTT
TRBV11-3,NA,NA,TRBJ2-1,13,CASSSRGTNEQFF,TGTGCCAGCAGCTCCCGGGGGACCAATGAGCAGTTCTTC
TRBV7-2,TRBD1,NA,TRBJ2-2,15,CASSNRGSNTGELFF,TGTGCCAGCAGCAACAGGGGGTCGAACACCGGGGAGCTGTTTTTT
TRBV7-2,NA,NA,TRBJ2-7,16,CASSLDPSGHTYEQYF,TGTGCCAGCAGCTTAGACCCTTCGGGACACACCTACGAGCAGTACTTC
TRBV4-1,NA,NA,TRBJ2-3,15,CASSRTGGPTDTQYF,TGCGCCAGCAGCCGCACGGGCGGGCCCACAGATACGCAGTATTTT
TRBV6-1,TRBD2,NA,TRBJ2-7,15,CASSEETGRVYEQYF,TGTGCCAGCAGTGAAGAGACTGGGAGGGTTTACGAGCAGTACTTC
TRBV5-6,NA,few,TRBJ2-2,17,CASSLGSTQGNTGELFF,TGTGCCAGCAGCTTGGGCTCTACACAGGGGAACACCGGGGAGCTGTTTTTT
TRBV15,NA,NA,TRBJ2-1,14,CATSRDAGLDEQFF,TGTGCCACCAGCAGAGATGCGGGTCTGGATGAGCAGTTCTTC
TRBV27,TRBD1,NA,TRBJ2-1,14,CAIGAWQGADEQFF,TGTGCCATCGGGGCGTGGCAGGGGGCGGATGAGCAGTTCTTC
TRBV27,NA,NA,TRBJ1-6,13,CASTSSYNSPLHF,TGTGCCAGCACGAGCTCCTATAATTCACCCCTCCACTTT
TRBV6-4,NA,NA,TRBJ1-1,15,CASSEEAEGGTEAFF,TGTGCCAGCAGTGAAGAGGCGGAGGGGGGGACTGAAGCTTTCTTT
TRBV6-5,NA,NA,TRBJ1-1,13,CASSSNLNTEAFF,TGTGCCAGCAGTTCTAACCTGAACACTGAAGCTTTCTTT
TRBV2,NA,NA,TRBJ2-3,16,CASSGGSGLSTDTQYF,TGTGCCAGCAGTGGGGGCAGCGGGCTAAGCACAGATACGCAGTATTTT
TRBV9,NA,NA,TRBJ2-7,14,CASSVAGSAYEQYF,TGTGCCAGCAGCGTAGCGGGGTCCGCCTACGAGCAGTACTTC
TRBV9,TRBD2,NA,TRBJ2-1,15,CASSLRLAAYNEQFF,TGTGCCAGCAGCCTCAGACTAGCGGCCTACAATGAGCAGTTCTTC
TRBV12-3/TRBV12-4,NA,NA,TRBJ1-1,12,CASSSLTGEAFF,TGTGCCAGCAGTTCGCTGACGGGTGAAGCTTTCTTT